The rows below give T cell receptor beta chains drawn from one sample of a study of T cell responses to AZD1222 COVID-19 vaccine. The method was immunoSEQ multiplex PCR; TCRdb's version includes in-frame clones alone and lacks a portion of them. This sample yields about 120,000 clones, of which over 75% are seen a single time; 4% to 5% belongs to the top ten. Material: peripheral blood, obtained 28 days after the second dose of the MenACWY control vaccine. These receptors were collected from an adult who received the MenACWY meningococcal vaccine as a control. Each CDR3 is given with its conserved first and last residue. The order of the fields is D gene, V gene, clone size, J gene, CDR3 protein, CDR3 DNA. A D gene is named only where the DNA matches it firmly. The size field is filled for only some rows; it gives once, few, many or a size class.

-	TRBV3-1/TRBV3-2	-	TRBJ2-5	CASSRRQSQETQYF	TGTGCCAGCAGCCGCCGACAGTCCCAAGAGACCCAGTACTTC
-	TRBV11-2	-	TRBJ2-3	CASSTQRGQTSTDTQYF	TGTGCCAGCAGCACCCAGAGGGGTCAGACTAGCACAGATACGCAGTATTTT
-	TRBV18	once	TRBJ1-1	CASSPQLNTEAFF	TGTGCCAGCTCACCTCAACTGAACACTGAAGCTTTCTTT
-	TRBV7-7	-	TRBJ2-5	CASSLDWGPQETQYF	TGTGCCAGCAGCTTAGATTGGGGGCCCCAAGAGACCCAGTACTTC
-	TRBV5-5	-	TRBJ2-7	CASSLAYSYEQYF	TGTGCCAGCAGCTTGGCCTACTCCTACGAGCAGTACTTC
-	TRBV7-9	-	TRBJ1-2	CASSQESNYGYTF	TGTGCCAGCAGCCAGGAGAGTAACTATGGCTACACCTTC
-	TRBV7-9	-	TRBJ2-5	CATRRRGEETQYF	TGTGCCACGAGACGCAGGGGAGAAGAGACCCAGTACTTC
TRBD1	TRBV5-1	-	TRBJ1-3	CASSVQGADGNTIYF	TGCGCCAGCAGCGTCCAGGGGGCGGATGGAAACACCATATATTTT
-	TRBV5-1	-	TRBJ2-5	CASSTIPRETQYF	TGCGCCAGCAGCACGATCCCCCGAGAGACCCAGTACTTC
TRBD1	TRBV18	-	TRBJ2-2	CASSPPGQGAATGELFF	TGTGCCAGCTCACCACCGGGACAGGGGGCGGCCACCGGGGAGCTGTTTTTT
-	TRBV15	-	TRBJ1-2	CATSRAQGHGYTF	TGTGCCACCAGCAGAGCACAGGGACATGGCTACACCTTC
-	TRBV5-6	-	TRBJ2-1	CASSTVRGNEQFF	TGTGCCAGCAGCACTGTACGGGGCAATGAGCAGTTCTTC
-	TRBV21-1	-	TRBJ1-5	CASSQLWARANQPQHF	TGTGCCAGCAGCCAATTGTGGGCCAGGGCGAATCAGCCCCAGCATTTT
TRBD1	TRBV2	-	TRBJ2-5	CASSAQGAGETQYF	TGTGCCAGCAGTGCACAGGGGGCGGGCGAGACCCAGTACTTC
-	TRBV18	-	TRBJ1-1	CASSPDGVTEAFF	TGTGCCAGCTCACCAGACGGGGTTACTGAAGCTTTCTTT
-	TRBV2	-	TRBJ2-1	CASTGASGPVGRYNEQFF	TGTGCCAGCACGGGGGCTAGCGGACCCGTAGGTCGCTACAATGAGCAGTTCTTC
-	TRBV7-2	-	TRBJ1-6	CASSLATGSNSPLHF	TGTGCCAGCAGCTTAGCGACAGGCTCGAATTCACCCCTCCACTTT
-	TRBV11-2	-	TRBJ1-4	CASTGGLANEKLFF	TGTGCCAGCACGGGGGGCTTGGCTAATGAAAAACTGTTTTTT
-	TRBV13	-	TRBJ1-1	CASSPLQYMNTEAFF	TGTGCCAGCAGCCCACTCCAATACATGAACACTGAAGCTTTCTTT
-	TRBV4-1	-	TRBJ2-2	CASSLKNTGELFF	TGCGCCAGCAGCCTTAAGAACACCGGGGAGCTGTTTTTT
TRBD1	TRBV7-8	-	TRBJ1-2	CASSVSSGTGMDYGYTF	TGTGCCAGCAGTGTATCTTCCGGGACAGGAATGGACTATGGCTACACCTTC
TRBD2	TRBV10-1	-	TRBJ2-3	CASSSTLAGGKNTQYF	TGCGCCAGCAGTAGTACGCTAGCGGGGGGTAAGAATACGCAGTATTTT
-	TRBV5-6	once	TRBJ2-1	CASSFDGRKSYNEQFF	TGTGCCAGCAGCTTCGACGGGCGGAAATCCTACAATGAGCAGTTCTTC
TRBD2	TRBV7-3	-	TRBJ2-1	CASSSPGLAGENEQFF	TGTGCCAGCAGCTCCCCGGGACTAGCGGGAGAGAATGAGCAGTTCTTC
-	TRBV28	-	TRBJ2-5	CASSQGPQQETQYF	TGTGCCAGCTCCCAGGGCCCTCAACAAGAGACCCAGTACTTC
-	TRBV19	-	TRBJ2-1	CASMAPGVSYNEQFF	TGTGCCAGTATGGCCCCCGGGGTTTCCTACAATGAGCAGTTCTTC
-	TRBV28	once	TRBJ1-2	CATVSNSGAVYGYTF	TGTGCCACCGTCTCGAATAGCGGGGCAGTTTACGGCTACACCTTC
TRBD2	TRBV18	-	TRBJ2-3	CASSIGLAGFSGDTQYF	TGTGCCAGCTCTATTGGACTAGCGGGATTCTCCGGGGATACGCAGTATTTT
-	TRBV21-1	-	TRBJ2-5	CASSTLGPPTQETQYF	TGTGCCAGCAGCACTTTGGGACCGCCAACCCAAGAGACCCAGTACTTC
-	TRBV4-1	-	TRBJ2-6	CASSQGLPGANVLTF	TGCGCCAGCAGCCAAGGGCTGCCTGGGGCCAACGTCCTGACTTTC
TRBD1	TRBV7-2	-	TRBJ1-2	CASSFSSDRLRGRSYGYTF	TGTGCCAGCAGCTTTTCTTCCGATCGGCTTAGGGGGCGCTCCTATGGCTACACCTTC
-	TRBV9	-	TRBJ1-5	CASSVGPTGNQPQHF	TGTGCCAGCAGCGTAGGTCCGACAGGAAATCAGCCCCAGCATTTT
-	TRBV4-1	-	TRBJ2-3	CASSQVLGTDTQYF	TGCGCCAGCAGCCAAGTTTTAGGAACAGATACGCAGTATTTT
TRBD2	TRBV9	-	TRBJ2-3	CASSRTSGGADTQYF	TGTGCCAGCAGCCGGACTAGCGGAGGGGCAGATACGCAGTATTTT
TRBD2	TRBV2	-	TRBJ2-3	CASSVGGSGGTSTQYF	TGTGCCAGCAGTGTGGGTGGCAGCGGGGGAACGAGTACGCAGTATTTT
-	TRBV28	-	TRBJ2-3	CASSRADTQYF	TGTGCCAGCAGCAGGGCAGATACGCAGTATTTT
-	TRBV4-3	few	TRBJ1-2	CASSQEGTATYGYTF	TGCGCCAGCAGCCAAGAAGGAACAGCGACCTATGGCTACACCTTC
TRBD2	TRBV7-7	-	TRBJ2-7	CASSLGEGLEQYF	TGTGCCAGCAGCTTAGGGGAGGGGCTCGAGCAGTACTTC
-	TRBV19	-	TRBJ1-2	CASLRTVSNYGYTF	TGTGCCAGTCTCCGGACAGTTTCTAACTATGGCTACACCTTC
-	TRBV10-1	-	TRBJ2-6	CASSGGSGANVLTF	TGCGCCAGCAGTGGGGGGTCTGGGGCCAACGTCCTGACTTTC
TRBD1	TRBV4-3	-	TRBJ1-3	CASSQRTGGGNTIYF	TGCGCCAGCAGCCAACGTACAGGGGGTGGAAACACCATATATTTT
-	TRBV28	-	TRBJ1-5	CASRPSPGSNQPQHF	TGTGCCAGCAGGCCCTCCCCCGGGAGCAATCAGCCCCAGCATTTT
TRBD1	TRBV19	-	TRBJ1-6	CASSIYLAGGAYSPLHF	TGTGCCAGTAGTATTTATTTGGCAGGGGGCGCTTATTCACCCCTCCACTTT
-	TRBV3-1/TRBV3-2	-	TRBJ2-1	CASSQETARGFNEQFF	TGTGCCAGCAGCCAAGAGACAGCTAGGGGCTTCAATGAGCAGTTCTTC